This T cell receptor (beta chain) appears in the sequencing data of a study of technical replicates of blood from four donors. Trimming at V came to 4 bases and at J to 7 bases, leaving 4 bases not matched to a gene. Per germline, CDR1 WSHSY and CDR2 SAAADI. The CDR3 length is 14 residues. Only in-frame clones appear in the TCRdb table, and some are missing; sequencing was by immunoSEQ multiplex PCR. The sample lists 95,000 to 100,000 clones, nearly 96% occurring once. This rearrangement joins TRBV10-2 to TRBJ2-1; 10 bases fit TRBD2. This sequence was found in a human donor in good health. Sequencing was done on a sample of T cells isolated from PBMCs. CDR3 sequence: CASSVAGGGNEQFF. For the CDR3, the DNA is TGCGCCAGCAGTGTAGCGGGGGGAGGAAATGAGCAGTTCTTC.